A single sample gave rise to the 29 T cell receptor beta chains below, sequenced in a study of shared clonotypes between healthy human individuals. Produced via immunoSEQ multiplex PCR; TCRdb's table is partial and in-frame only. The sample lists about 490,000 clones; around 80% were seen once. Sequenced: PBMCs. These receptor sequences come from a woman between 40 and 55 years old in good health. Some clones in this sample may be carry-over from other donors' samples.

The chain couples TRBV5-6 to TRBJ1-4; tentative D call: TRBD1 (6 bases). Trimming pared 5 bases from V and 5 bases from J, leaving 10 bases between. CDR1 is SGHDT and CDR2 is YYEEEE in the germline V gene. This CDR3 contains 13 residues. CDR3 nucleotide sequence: TGTGCCAGCAGAGGGGGGGAGAATGAAAAACTGTTTTTT. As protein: CASRGGENEKLFF. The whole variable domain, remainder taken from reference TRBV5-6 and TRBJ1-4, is DAGVTQSPTHLIKTRGQQVTLRCSPKSGHDTVSWYQQALGQGPQFIFQYYEEEERQRGNFPDRFSGHQFPNYSSELNVNALLLGDSALYLCASRGGENEKLFFGSGTQLSVL.

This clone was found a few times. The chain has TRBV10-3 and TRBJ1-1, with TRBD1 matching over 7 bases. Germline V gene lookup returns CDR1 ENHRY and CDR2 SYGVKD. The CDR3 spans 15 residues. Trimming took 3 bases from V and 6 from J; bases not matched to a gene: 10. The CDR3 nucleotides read TGTGCCATCAGTGACCCTAGACAGGGCCGTCCTGAAGCTTTCTTT. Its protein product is CAISDPRQGRPEAFF.

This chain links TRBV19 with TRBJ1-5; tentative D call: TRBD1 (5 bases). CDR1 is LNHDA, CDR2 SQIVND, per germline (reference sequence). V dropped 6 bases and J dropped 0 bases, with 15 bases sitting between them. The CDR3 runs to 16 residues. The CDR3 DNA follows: TGTGCCAGTAGAACAGGTGCGGGCGCTAGCAATCAGCCCCAGCATTTT. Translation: CASRTGAGASNQPQHF.

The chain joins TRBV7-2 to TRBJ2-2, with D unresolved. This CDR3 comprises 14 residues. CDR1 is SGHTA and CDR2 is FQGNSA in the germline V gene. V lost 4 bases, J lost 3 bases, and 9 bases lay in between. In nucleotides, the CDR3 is TGTGCCAGCAGCTCGGGCAGTTACACCGGGGAGCTGTTTTTT. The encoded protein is CASSSGSYTGELFF.

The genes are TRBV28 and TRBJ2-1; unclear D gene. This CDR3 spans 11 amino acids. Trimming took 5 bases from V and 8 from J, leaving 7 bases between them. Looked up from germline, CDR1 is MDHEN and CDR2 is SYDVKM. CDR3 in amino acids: CASSAIYEQFF. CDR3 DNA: TGTGCCAGCAGTGCTATCTATGAGCAGTTCTTC. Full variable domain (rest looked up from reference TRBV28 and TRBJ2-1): DVKVTQSSRYLVKRTGEKVFLECVQDMDHENMFWYRQDPGLGLRLIYFSYDVKMKEKGDIPEGYSVSREKKERFSLILESASTNQTSMYLCASSAIYEQFFGPGTRLTVL.

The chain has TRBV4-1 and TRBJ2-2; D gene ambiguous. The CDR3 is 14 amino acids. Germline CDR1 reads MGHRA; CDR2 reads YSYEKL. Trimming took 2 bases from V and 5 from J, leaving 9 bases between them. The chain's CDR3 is CASSQIEQTGELFF. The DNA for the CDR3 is TGCGCCAGCAGCCAAATAGAACAGACCGGGGAGCTGTTTTTT.

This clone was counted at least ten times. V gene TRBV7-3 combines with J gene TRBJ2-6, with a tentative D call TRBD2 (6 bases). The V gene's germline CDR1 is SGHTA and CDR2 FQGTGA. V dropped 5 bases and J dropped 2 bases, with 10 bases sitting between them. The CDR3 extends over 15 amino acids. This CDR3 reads CASSLARTGANVLTF. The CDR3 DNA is TGTGCCAGCAGCCTAGCGCGTACTGGGGCCAACGTCCTGACTTTC.

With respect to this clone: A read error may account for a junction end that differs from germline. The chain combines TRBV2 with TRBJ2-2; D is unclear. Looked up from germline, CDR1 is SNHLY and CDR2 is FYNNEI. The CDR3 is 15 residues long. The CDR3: CASSVSRSNTGELFF. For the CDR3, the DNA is TGTGCCAGCAGTGTGTCTAGGTCGAACACTGGGGAGCTGTTTTTT.

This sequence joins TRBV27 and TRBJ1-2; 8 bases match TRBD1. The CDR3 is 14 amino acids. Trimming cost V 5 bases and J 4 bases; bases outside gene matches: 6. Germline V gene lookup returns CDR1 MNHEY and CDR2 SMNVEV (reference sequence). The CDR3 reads CASSPLDRVYGYTF. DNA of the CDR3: TGTGCCAGCAGTCCCCTGGACAGGGTCTATGGCTACACCTTC.

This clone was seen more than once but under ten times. Here the CDR3 reads CASSLAAGHVTQYF. Here the CDR3 DNA reads TGTGCCAGCAGCTTAGCGGCAGGACACGTTACGCAGTATTTT. The chain employs TRBV7-2 and TRBJ2-3; the D gene is possibly TRBD1 (5 bases). V lost 0 bases, J lost 8 bases, and 12 bases lay in between. The CDR3 runs 14 residues. Germline CDR1 reads SGHTA; CDR2 reads FQGNSA.

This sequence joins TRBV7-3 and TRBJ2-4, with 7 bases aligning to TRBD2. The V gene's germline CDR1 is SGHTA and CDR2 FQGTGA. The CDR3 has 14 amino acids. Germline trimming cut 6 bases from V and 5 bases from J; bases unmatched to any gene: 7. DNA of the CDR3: TGTGCCAGCAGTATGACTAGCCGGGAAAACATTCAGTACTTC. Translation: CASSMTSRENIQYF. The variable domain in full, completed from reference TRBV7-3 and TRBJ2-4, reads GAGVSQTPSNKVTEKGKYVELRCDPISGHTALYWYRQSLGQGPEFLIYFQGTGAADDSGLPNDRFFAVRPEGSVSTLKIQRTERGDSAVYLCASSMTSRENIQYFGAGTRLSVL.

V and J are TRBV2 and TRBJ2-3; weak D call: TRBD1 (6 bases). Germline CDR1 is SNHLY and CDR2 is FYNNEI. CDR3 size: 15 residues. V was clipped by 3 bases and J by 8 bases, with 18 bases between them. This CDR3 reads CASSEVGRGTGTQYF. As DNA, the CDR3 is TGTGCCAGCAGTGAGGTGGGCAGGGGCACGGGTACGCAGTATTTT. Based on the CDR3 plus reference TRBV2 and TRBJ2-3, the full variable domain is EPEVTQTPSHQVTQMGQEVILRCVPISNHLYFYWYRQILGQKVEFLVSFYNNEISEKSEIFDDQFSVERPDGSNFTLKIRSTKLEDSAMYFCASSEVGRGTGTQYFGPGTRLTVL.

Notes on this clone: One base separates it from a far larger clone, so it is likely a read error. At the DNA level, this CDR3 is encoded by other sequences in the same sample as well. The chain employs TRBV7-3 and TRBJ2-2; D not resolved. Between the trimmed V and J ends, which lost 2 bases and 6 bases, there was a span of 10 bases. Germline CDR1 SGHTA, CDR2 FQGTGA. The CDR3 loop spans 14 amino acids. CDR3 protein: CASSLSGRSGELFF. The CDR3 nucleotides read TGTGCCAGCAGCTTATCAGGACGGTCCGGGGAGCTGTTTTTT.

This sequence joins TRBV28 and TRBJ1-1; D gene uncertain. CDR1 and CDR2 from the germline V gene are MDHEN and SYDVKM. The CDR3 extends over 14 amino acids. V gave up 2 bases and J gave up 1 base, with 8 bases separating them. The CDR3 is CASSLRYQNTEAFF. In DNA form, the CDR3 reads TGTGCCAGCAGTTTAAGGTACCAGAACACTGAAGCTTTCTTT.

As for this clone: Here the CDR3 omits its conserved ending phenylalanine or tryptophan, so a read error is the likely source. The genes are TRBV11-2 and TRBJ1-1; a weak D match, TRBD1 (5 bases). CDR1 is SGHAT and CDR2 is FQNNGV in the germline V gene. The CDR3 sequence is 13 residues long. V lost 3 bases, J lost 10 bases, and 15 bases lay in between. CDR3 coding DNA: TGTGCCAGCAGCTTTAGCAGGGATGGAGGAGCTTTCCTT. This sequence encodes CASSFSRDGGAFL.

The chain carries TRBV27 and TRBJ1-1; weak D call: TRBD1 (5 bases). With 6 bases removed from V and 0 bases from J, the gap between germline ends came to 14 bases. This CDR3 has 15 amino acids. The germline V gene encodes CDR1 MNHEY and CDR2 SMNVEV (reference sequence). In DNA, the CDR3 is TGTGCCAGCAGGGATCGACAGTACATGAACACTGAAGCTTTCTTT. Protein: CASRDRQYMNTEAFF.

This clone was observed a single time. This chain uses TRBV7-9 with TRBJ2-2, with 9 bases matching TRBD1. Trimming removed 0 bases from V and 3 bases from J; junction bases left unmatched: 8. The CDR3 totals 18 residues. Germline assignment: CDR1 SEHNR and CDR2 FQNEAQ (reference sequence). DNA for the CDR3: TGTGCCAGCAGCTTAGCGTTCGGGACAGGGATGTACACCGGGGAGCTGTTTTTT. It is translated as CASSLAFGTGMYTGELFF.

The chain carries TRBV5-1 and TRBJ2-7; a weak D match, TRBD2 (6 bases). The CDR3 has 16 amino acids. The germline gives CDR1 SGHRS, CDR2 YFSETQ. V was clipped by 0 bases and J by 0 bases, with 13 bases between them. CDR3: CASSLEASASSYEQYF. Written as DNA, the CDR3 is TGCGCCAGCAGCTTGGAGGCTAGCGCGAGCTCCTACGAGCAGTACTTC.

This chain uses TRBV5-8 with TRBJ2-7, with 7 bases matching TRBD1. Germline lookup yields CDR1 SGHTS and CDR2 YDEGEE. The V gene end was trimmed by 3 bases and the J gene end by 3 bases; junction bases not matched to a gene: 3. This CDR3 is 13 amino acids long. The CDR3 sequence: CASSYDRDYEQYF. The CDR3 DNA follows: TGTGCCAGCAGCTACGACAGGGACTACGAGCAGTACTTC.

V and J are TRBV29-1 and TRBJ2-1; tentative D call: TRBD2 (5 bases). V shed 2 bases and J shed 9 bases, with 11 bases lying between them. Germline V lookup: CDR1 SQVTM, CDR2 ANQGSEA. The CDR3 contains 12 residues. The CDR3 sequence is CSVEPSSGEQFF. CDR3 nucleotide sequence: TGCAGCGTTGAACCTAGCTCCGGTGAGCAGTTCTTC.

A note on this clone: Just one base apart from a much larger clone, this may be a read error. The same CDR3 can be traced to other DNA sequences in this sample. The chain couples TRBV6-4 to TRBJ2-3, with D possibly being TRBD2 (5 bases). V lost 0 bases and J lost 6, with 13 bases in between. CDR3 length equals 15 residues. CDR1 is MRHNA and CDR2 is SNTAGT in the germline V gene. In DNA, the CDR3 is TGTGCCAGCAGTGACTCACCTAGCTCTGGGGATACGCAGTATTTT. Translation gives CASSDSPSSGDTQYF.

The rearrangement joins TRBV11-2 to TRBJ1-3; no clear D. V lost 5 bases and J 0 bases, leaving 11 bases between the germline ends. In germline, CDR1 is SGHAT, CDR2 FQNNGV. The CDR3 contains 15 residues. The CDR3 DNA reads TGTGCCAGCAGCCCTTTGGTGGACTCTGGAAACACCATATATTTT. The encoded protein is CASSPLVDSGNTIYF.

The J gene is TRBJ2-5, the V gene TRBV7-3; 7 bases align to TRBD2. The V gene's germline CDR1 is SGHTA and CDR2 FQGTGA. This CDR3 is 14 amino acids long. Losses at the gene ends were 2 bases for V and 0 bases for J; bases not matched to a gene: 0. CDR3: CASSLRGDQETQYF. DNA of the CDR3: TGTGCCAGCAGCTTACGGGGGGACCAAGAGACCCAGTACTTC.

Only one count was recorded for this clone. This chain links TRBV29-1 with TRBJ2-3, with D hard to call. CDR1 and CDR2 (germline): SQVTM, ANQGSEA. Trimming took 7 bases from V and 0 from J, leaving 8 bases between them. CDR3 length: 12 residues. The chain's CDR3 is CSGATSTDTQYF. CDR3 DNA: TGCAGCGGCGCTACGAGCACAGATACGCAGTATTTT.

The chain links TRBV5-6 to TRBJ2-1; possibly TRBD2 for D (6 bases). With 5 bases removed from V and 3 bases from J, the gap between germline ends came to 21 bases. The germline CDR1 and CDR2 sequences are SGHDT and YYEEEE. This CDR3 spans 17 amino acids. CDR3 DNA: TGTGCCAGCAGAAATTTACTAGCAAAGGTTCTCTACAATGAGCAGTTCTTC. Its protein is CASRNLLAKVLYNEQFF.

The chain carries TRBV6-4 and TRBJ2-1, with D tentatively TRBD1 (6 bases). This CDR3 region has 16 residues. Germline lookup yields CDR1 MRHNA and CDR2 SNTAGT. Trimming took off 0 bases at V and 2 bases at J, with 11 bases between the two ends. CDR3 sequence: CASSDSVQGPYNEQFF. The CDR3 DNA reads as TGTGCCAGCAGTGACTCGGTTCAGGGGCCCTACAATGAGCAGTTCTTC.

In DNA, the CDR3 is TGTGCCTGGTCCCCGGAGGGCTTAATATATGGCTACACCTTC. Protein: CAWSPEGLIYGYTF. The J gene is TRBJ1-2, the V gene TRBV30; D is unclear. Germline V gene sequence: CDR1 GTSNPN, CDR2 SVGIG (reference sequence). V was cut by 5 bases and J by 5 bases, with 18 bases left in between. The CDR3 runs to 14 residues.

This CDR3 reads CASSPLGRVRDPYEQYF. The CDR3 DNA reads TGTGCCAGCAGCCCCCTCGGGCGAGTACGAGACCCCTACGAGCAGTACTTC. The chain carries TRBV11-1 and TRBJ2-7; D is undetermined. In germline, CDR1 is SGHAT, CDR2 FQDESV (reference sequence). This CDR3 is built from 17 residues. Trimming cost V 5 bases and J 2 bases, with 22 bases left between them.

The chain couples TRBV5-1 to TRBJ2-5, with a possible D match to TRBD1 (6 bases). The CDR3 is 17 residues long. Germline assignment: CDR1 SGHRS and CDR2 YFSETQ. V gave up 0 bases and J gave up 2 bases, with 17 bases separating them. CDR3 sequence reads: CASSLGPQGGEQETQYF. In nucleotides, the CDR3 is TGCGCCAGCAGCTTGGGTCCACAGGGTGGCGAACAAGAGACCCAGTACTTC.